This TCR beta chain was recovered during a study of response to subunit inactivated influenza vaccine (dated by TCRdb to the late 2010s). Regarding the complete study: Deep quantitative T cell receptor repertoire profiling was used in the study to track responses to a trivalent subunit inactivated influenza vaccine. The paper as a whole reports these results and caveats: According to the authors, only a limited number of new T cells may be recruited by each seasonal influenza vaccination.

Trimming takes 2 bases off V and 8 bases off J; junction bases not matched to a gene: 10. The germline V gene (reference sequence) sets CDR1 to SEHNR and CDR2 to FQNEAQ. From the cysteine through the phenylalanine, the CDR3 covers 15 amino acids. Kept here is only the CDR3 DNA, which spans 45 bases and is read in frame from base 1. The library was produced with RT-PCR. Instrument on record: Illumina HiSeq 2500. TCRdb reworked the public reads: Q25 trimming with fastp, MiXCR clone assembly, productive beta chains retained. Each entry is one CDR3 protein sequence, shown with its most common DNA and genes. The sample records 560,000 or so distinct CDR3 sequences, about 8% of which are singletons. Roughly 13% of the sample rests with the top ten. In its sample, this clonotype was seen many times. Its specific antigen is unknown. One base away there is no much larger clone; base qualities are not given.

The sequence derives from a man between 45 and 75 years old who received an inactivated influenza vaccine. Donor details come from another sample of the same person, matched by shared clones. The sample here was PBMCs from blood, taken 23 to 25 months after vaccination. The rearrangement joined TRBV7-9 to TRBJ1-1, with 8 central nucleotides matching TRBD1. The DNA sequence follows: TGTGCCAGCAGCTTAAACGGCAGGGGGCTAGGGGAAGCTTTCTTT. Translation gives CASSLNGRGLGEAFF.